The 7 T cell receptor beta chains in this list originate from one sample, sequenced in a study of OX40 agonist ivuxolimab in advanced cancers. Profiled with immunoSEQ multiplex PCR; TCRdb holds only in-frame clones, not every one. The table has around 62,000 clones, approximately 82% seen once. The specimen was CD4+ or CD8+ T cells sorted from blood, collected in a trial of the OX40 agonist ivuxolimab. These receptors were taken from an adult with an advanced solid tumor such as melanoma, head and neck, liver or kidney cancer.

The rearrangement joins TRBV19 to TRBJ1-2; TRBD1 aligns across 8 bases. V dropped 3 bases and J dropped 7; count of bases not matched to a gene: 10. The CDR3 contains 15 residues. The germline V gene encodes CDR1 LNHDA and CDR2 SQIVND (reference sequence). The DNA for the CDR3 is TGTGCCAGTAGTATTCGGACAGGGACAGTGAGTGGCTACACCTTC. The encoded protein is CASSIRTGTVSGYTF.

This chain links TRBV18 with TRBJ1-5; weak D call: TRBD1 (5 bases). The length of the CDR3 is 14 residues. Between the trimmed V and J ends, which lost 3 bases and 3 bases, there was a span of 9 bases. Germline V CDR1 and CDR2: KGHSH, LQKENI. CDR3 sequence (DNA): TGTGCCAGCTCACCCGACAGTGCCAATCAGCCCCAGCATTTT. This encodes CASSPDSANQPQHF.

A note on this clone: Additional DNA sequences in this sample encode the identical CDR3. CDR3 residues: CASSVALAEREKLFF. The CDR3 DNA reads TGTGCCAGCAGCGTAGCCCTGGCAGAACGGGAAAAACTGTTTTTT. The chain combines TRBV9 with TRBJ1-4; D call uncertain. Germline CDR1 and CDR2: SGDLS and YYNGEE. The CDR3 spans 15 residues. V dropped 0 bases and J dropped 8 bases, with 14 bases sitting between them.

This clone was seen a few times. The chain recombines TRBV5-4 with TRBJ1-1, with 9 bases that match TRBD1. Germline V gives CDR1 SGHNT, CDR2 YYREEE (reference sequence). There are 16 residues in the CDR3. V lost 3 bases, J lost 1 base, and 7 bases stayed unmatched. CDR3 loop: CASSSGTGSWNTEAFF. The CDR3, as DNA: TGTGCCAGCAGCTCCGGGACAGGGAGCTGGAACACTGAAGCTTTCTTT.

This clone was found once. J is TRBJ2-5 and V is TRBV7-2; TRBD1 is a possible D gene (5 bases). Germline CDR1 reads SGHTA; CDR2 reads FQGNSA. V lost 2 bases and J lost 1, with 8 bases in between. CDR3 length: 14 residues. CDR3 protein: CASSLTGSQETQYF. CDR3 DNA: TGTGCCAGCAGCTTAACAGGATCCCAAGAGACCCAGTACTTC.

The V gene is TRBV7-9, the J gene TRBJ2-7; tentative D call: TRBD1 (5 bases). The germline V gene encodes CDR1 SEHNR and CDR2 FQNEAQ (reference sequence). The V and J ends lost 5 bases and 0 bases respectively, with 11 bases between them. The CDR3 totals 14 residues. CDR3 loop: CASSLDIISYEQYF. In DNA, the CDR3 is TGTGCCAGCAGCCTGGACATAATCTCCTACGAGCAGTACTTC.

The V call is TRBV5-5, the J call TRBJ1-2; D is undetermined. Per the germline V gene, CDR1 is SGHKS and CDR2 is YYEKEE (reference sequence). The CDR3 loop spans 12 amino acids. V was shortened by 4 bases and J by 4 bases, with 8 bases between the two germline ends. Here the CDR3 reads CASSPGVYGYTF. For the CDR3, the DNA is TGTGCCAGCAGCCCCGGAGTCTATGGCTACACCTTC.